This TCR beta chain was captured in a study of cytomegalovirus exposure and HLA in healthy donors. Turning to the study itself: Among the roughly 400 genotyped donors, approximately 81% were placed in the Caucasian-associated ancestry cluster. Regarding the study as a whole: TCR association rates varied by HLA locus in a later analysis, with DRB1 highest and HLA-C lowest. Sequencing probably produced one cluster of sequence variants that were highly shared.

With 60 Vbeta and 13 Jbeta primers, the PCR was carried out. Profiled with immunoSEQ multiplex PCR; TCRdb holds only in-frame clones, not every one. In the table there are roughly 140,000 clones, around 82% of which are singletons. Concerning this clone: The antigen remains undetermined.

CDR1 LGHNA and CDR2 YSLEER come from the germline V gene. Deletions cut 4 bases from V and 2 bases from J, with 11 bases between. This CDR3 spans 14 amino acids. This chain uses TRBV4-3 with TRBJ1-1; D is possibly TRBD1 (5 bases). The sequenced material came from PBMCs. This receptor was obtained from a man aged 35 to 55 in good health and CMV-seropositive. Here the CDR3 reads CASSLDTGNTEAFF. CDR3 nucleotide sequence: TGCGCCAGCAGCCTGGACACCGGTAACACTGAAGCTTTCTTT.